A single sample gave rise to the 18 T cell receptor beta chains below, sequenced in a study of radiotherapy plus CTLA-4 blockade in lung cancer. Clones were sequenced by immunoSEQ multiplex PCR, and TCRdb holds only the in-frame ones, with some missing. The sample includes 11,000 to 15,000 clones, about 90% of them seen just once. The specimen was peripheral blood, collected from a patient treated with radiotherapy plus ipilimumab. The receptors shown here come from a human donor with non-small cell lung cancer that progressed on radiotherapy plus ipilimumab. Some clones in this sample may be carry-over from other donors' samples.

The chain combines TRBV9 with TRBJ2-1; D is possibly TRBD1 (5 bases). The length of the CDR3 is 14 residues. Trimming took off 1 base at V and 10 bases at J, with 15 bases between the two ends. Germline lookup yields CDR1 SGDLS and CDR2 YYNGEE. The CDR3 sequence is CASSVQGQEQEQFF. CDR3 nucleotide sequence: TGTGCCAGCAGCGTACAGGGCCAAGAACAGGAGCAGTTCTTC. The complete variable domain, with remaining parts taken from reference TRBV9 and TRBJ2-1, reads DSGVTQTPKHLITATGQRVTLRCSPRSGDLSVYWYQQSLDQGLQFLIQYYNGEERAKGNILERFSAQQFPDLHSELNLSSLELGDSALYFCASSVQGQEQEQFFGPGTRLTVL.

The chain has TRBV28 and TRBJ1-5; the match to TRBD1 covers 7 bases. The CDR3 consists of 14 residues. CDR1 is MDHEN, CDR2 SYDVKM, per germline. Trimming took 6 bases from V and 7 from J; bases not matched to a gene: 9. The CDR3 DNA reads as TGTGCCAGCAGCCCATCAGGGGGAAACCAGCCCCAGCATTTT. Translated: CASSPSGGNQPQHF.

J is TRBJ2-1 and V is TRBV7-9; the D gene is possibly TRBD1 (5 bases). This CDR3 has 16 amino acids. Germline lookup yields CDR1 SEHNR and CDR2 FQNEAQ (reference sequence). Trimming stripped 2 bases from V and 8 bases from J, with 19 bases between. Here the CDR3 DNA reads TGTGCCAGCAGCTTACAGGGTGGGCCCTTTAAGGATGAGCAGTTCTTC. Translating gives CASSLQGGPFKDEQFF.

V and J are TRBV19 and TRBJ2-5, with a tentative D call TRBD2 (5 bases). V lost 3 bases and J lost 0, with 8 bases in between. Germline V gene data show CDR1 as LNHDA and CDR2 as SQIVND (reference sequence). The CDR3 is made up of 14 amino acids. As DNA, the CDR3 is TGTGCCAGTAGTATTTGGGAGAACCAAGAGACCCAGTACTTC. This sequence encodes CASSIWENQETQYF.

The genes are TRBV10-3 and TRBJ1-1, with D tentatively TRBD1 (5 bases). This CDR3 is built from 13 residues. V was pared by 9 bases and J by 1 base, with 12 bases between. The V gene's germline CDR1 is ENHRY and CDR2 SYGVKD. Written as DNA, the CDR3 is TGTGCCATTACGTGGACACAGAACACTGAAGCTTTCTTT. It specifies CAITWTQNTEAFF.

This rearrangement joins TRBV27 to TRBJ2-3; unclear D gene. The germline V and J ends were trimmed by 3 bases and 0 bases, with 4 bases remaining between them. The CDR3 loop spans 13 amino acids. CDR1 and CDR2 (germline): MNHEY, SMNVEV (reference sequence). Here the CDR3 reads CASSFRSTDTQYF. In DNA, the CDR3 is TGTGCCAGCAGTTTTCGGAGCACAGATACGCAGTATTTT.

The V call is TRBV5-4, the J call TRBJ2-1; 8 bases agree with TRBD2. Trimming removed 1 base from V and 0 bases from J; junction bases left unmatched: 9. CDR1 and CDR2 from the germline V gene are SGHNT and YYREEE (reference sequence). The CDR3 loop spans 18 amino acids. CDR3 amino acids: CASSLYRGGPSSYNEQFF. The CDR3 nucleotides are TGTGCCAGCAGCTTGTATCGGGGGGGACCATCCTCCTACAATGAGCAGTTCTTC.

This rearrangement joins TRBV7-6 to TRBJ1-6; D is uncertain. Trimming removed 5 bases from V and 8 bases from J, with 13 bases in between. The CDR3 runs to 14 residues. CDR1 is SGHVS and CDR2 is FNYEAQ in the germline V gene. CDR3 in amino acids: CASSRGPLYSPLHF. The CDR3 coding sequence is TGTGCCAGCAGCCGCGGCCCCCTATATTCACCCCTCCACTTT.

The CDR3 here is CASSQGPAGVYEQYF. DNA of the CDR3: TGTGCCAGCAGCCAAGGTCCAGCGGGGGTATACGAGCAGTACTTC. The chain joins TRBV14 to TRBJ2-7, with TRBD2 matching over 8 bases. The CDR3 contains 15 residues. The V segment lost 1 base and the J segment 4 bases; nucleotides outside the gene matches: 6. Per germline, CDR1 SGHDN and CDR2 FVKESK.

V usage is TRBV7-2 and J usage is TRBJ1-1, with no clear D. V was cut by 3 bases and J by 3 bases, with 2 bases left in between. Germline V CDR1 and CDR2: SGHTA, FQGNSA. This CDR3 has 11 residues. The CDR3 DNA is TGTGCCAGCAGCTTCTACACTGAAGCTTTCTTT. Amino acids: CASSFYTEAFF. Combining the CDR3 with reference TRBV7-2 and TRBJ1-1 gives the whole variable domain GAGVSQSPSNKVTEKGKDVELRCDPISGHTALYWYRQSLGQGLEFLIYFQGNSAPDKSGLPSDRFSAERTGGSVSTLTIQRTQQEDSAVYLCASSFYTEAFFGQGTRLTVV.

The CDR3 here is CAIQQGEEKLFF. The CDR3 coding sequence is TGTGCCATCCAGCAGGGGGAGGAAAAACTGTTTTTT. The chain has TRBV28 and TRBJ1-4; 7 bases align to TRBD1. Per the germline V gene, CDR1 is MDHEN and CDR2 is SYDVKM. The CDR3 is 12 residues long. V lost 10 bases and J lost 8; bases outside the gene matches: 7.

The gene calls are TRBV6-6 and TRBJ1-2; no clear D. This CDR3 is built from 13 residues. With 1 base removed from V and 7 bases from J, the gap between germline ends came to 10 bases. Germline V lookup: CDR1 MNHNY, CDR2 SVGAGI (reference sequence). The CDR3 loop reads CASSYLARSGYTF. In nucleotides, the CDR3 is TGTGCCAGCAGTTACTTGGCCAGAAGTGGCTACACCTTC.

The chain carries TRBV6-5 and TRBJ2-3; TRBD2 agrees at 7 bases. With V trimmed by 4 bases and J by 4 bases, 2 bases remained unmatched. The CDR3 contains 13 residues. Germline CDR1 reads MNHEY; CDR2 reads SVGAGI. DNA of the CDR3: TGTGCCAGCAGTTCGACTAGCTCAGATACGCAGTATTTT. Its protein product is CASSSTSSDTQYF.

The chain links TRBV11-2 to TRBJ2-1, with TRBD2 matching over 7 bases. The germline gives CDR1 SGHAT, CDR2 FQNNGV. Losses at the gene ends were 5 bases for V and 0 bases for J; bases not matched to a gene: 10. The CDR3 runs 17 residues. The CDR3 region has the DNA TGTGCCAGCAGCGCCCACCCCGGGACTAACTCCTACAATGAGCAGTTCTTC. The encoded protein is CASSAHPGTNSYNEQFF.

The chain employs TRBV4-1 and TRBJ2-3; 9 bases map to TRBD1. Germline V CDR1 and CDR2: MGHRA, YSYEKL. The CDR3 extends over 16 amino acids. With V trimmed by 3 bases and J by 3 bases, 7 bases remained unmatched. This CDR3 is CASSQGIGQGTDTQYF. The DNA of the CDR3 is TGCGCCAGCAGCCAGGGCATCGGACAGGGGACAGATACGCAGTATTTT.

This chain connects TRBV19 to TRBJ2-1, with TRBD1 matching 10 bases. The CDR3 has 16 amino acids. J gave up 0 bases and V 1 base, and 0 bases lay outside the gene matches. Germline V gives CDR1 LNHDA, CDR2 SQIVND (reference sequence). The DNA for the CDR3 is TGTGCCAGTAGTATAGGGACAGGGGGCTCCTACAATGAGCAGTTCTTC. Translating it yields CASSIGTGGSYNEQFF. Looking up the rest from reference TRBV19 and TRBJ2-1 gives the full variable domain: DGGITQSPKYLFRKEGQNVTLSCEQNLNHDAMYWYRQDPGQGLRLIYYSQIVNDFQKGDIAEGYSVSREKKESFPLTVTSAQKNPTAFYLCASSIGTGGSYNEQFFGPGTRLTVL.

The chain is built from TRBV6-4 and TRBJ1-2, with unresolved D. Germline V gives CDR1 MRHNA, CDR2 SNTAGT. This CDR3 comprises 13 residues. The ends were cut back, 6 bases at V and 6 bases at J, with 14 bases in the middle. The CDR3 bases are TGTGCCAGCAGCAGAGACATCGGCGATGGCTACACCTTC. Protein product: CASSRDIGDGYTF.

J is TRBJ2-5 and V is TRBV19; 8 bases align to TRBD1. V trimming: 2 bases; J trimming: 0 bases; junction bases outside the gene matches: 11. This CDR3 is 18 amino acids long. Germline V gene data show CDR1 as LNHDA and CDR2 as SQIVND (reference sequence). The CDR3 DNA follows: TGTGCCAGTAGTATAAAGGGTCGGCAGGGGGCTTACCAAGAGACCCAGTACTTC. Translation gives CASSIKGRQGAYQETQYF.